One sample yielded the 3 T cell receptor beta chains listed below, sequenced in a study of cytomegalovirus exposure and HLA in healthy donors (TCRdb year 2017). Library creation used the immunoSEQ multiplex PCR assay. A mixture of 60 forward primers for TCR Vbeta segments and 13 reverse primers for TCR Jbeta segments was used in the multiplex PCR. TCRdb mirrors the immuneACCESS table, restricted to in-frame sequences. Some clones are absent from its copies; in checked studies, under half trace to an unresolved V gene, and the reason for the others is unknown. The sample table lists approximately 190,000 clones, about nine tenths of them with a count of one. The ten top clones hold about 1% of the sample. The sample comprised PBMCs. Source of these receptors: a boy between 2 and 10 years old in good health and CMV-seronegative.

The chain couples TRBV18 to TRBJ2-1, with D perhaps matching TRBD1 (6 bases). This CDR3 comprises 16 residues. Trimming removed 3 bases from V and 3 bases from J, with 15 bases in between. CDR1 and CDR2 (germline): KGHSH, LQKENI. The CDR3 loop is CASSPNRTVVYNEQFF. CDR3 in DNA: TGTGCCAGCTCACCTAATCGGACAGTTGTCTACAATGAGCAGTTCTTC. The full variable domain, its missing parts supplied by reference TRBV18 and TRBJ2-1, is NAGVMQNPRHLVRRRGQEARLRCSPMKGHSHVYWYRQLPEEGLKFMVYLQKENIIDESGMPKERFSAEFPKEGPSILRIQQVVRGDSAAYFCASSPNRTVVYNEQFFGPGTRLTVL.

V is TRBV5-1 and J is TRBJ2-1; TRBD2 agrees at 13 bases. Germline loops: CDR1 SGHRS, CDR2 YFSETQ. The length of the CDR3 is 17 residues. V lost 4 bases, J lost 2 bases, and 6 bases stayed unmatched. The CDR3 DNA reads TGCGCCAGCAGCCCCCGGACTAGCGGGGGCGCCTACAATGAGCAGTTCTTC. Protein: CASSPRTSGGAYNEQFF.

The rearrangement joins TRBV5-1 to TRBJ2-1; 10 bases are shared with TRBD2. V was clipped by 7 bases and J by 5 bases; unmatched bases: 6. The CDR3 is made up of 14 amino acids. Germline V gives CDR1 SGHRS, CDR2 YFSETQ. CDR3 sequence reads: CASRGLAAHNEQFF. The CDR3 DNA is TGCGCCAGCCGTGGACTAGCGGCCCACAATGAGCAGTTCTTC.